A selection of T cell receptor beta chains follows, all from one sample in a study of blood T cell repertoires in COVID-19. Measured with immunoSEQ multiplex PCR; TCRdb has only the in-frame clones, and not every one. This table holds around 24,000 clones, around 85% found once. The sequenced sample consisted of peripheral blood. Every receptor here comes from a woman aged 80 or over with acute or convalescent COVID-19. Each CDR3 is given with its conserved first and last residue. The order of the fields is V gene, clone size, J gene, D gene, CDR3 DNA, CDR3 protein. The D gene is left open where the match is weak. Clone size, where shown, is once, few, many, or a class for clones that have expanded.

>TRBV6-5|-|TRBJ1-1|-
TGTGCCAGCAGTTCGGCGGCCAGAAAGAACACTGAAGCTTTCTTT
CASSSAARKNTEAFF
>TRBV3-1/TRBV3-2|-|TRBJ1-6|-
TGTGCCAGCAGCCAAGAGGGGGGGAGTTCACCCCTCCACTTT
CASSQEGGSSPLHF
>TRBV19|-|TRBJ2-5|-
TGTGCCAGTAGTATGGGTCCGGGACTCCAAGAGACCCAGTACTTC
CASSMGPGLQETQYF
>TRBV19|-|TRBJ1-5|-
TGTGCCAGTAGTATATCGGGAAATAGCAATCAGCCCCAGCATTTT
CASSISGNSNQPQHF
>TRBV14|-|TRBJ2-6|TRBD1
TGTGCCAGCAGCCAGGACAGGTCTGGGGCCAACGTCCTGACTTTC
CASSQDRSGANVLTF
>TRBV4-3|few|TRBJ2-1|-
TGCGCCAGCAGCCAAGCGGGGTTATACAATGAGCAGTTCTTC
CASSQAGLYNEQFF
>TRBV5-1|-|TRBJ2-2|-
TGCGCCAGCAGCTTGGTCGGCGGGGACACCGGGGAGCTGTTTTTT
CASSLVGGDTGELFF
>TRBV25-1|-|TRBJ1-1|TRBD1
TGTGCCAGCAGTGAGACAGGGCGGGACACTGAAGCTTTCTTT
CASSETGRDTEAFF
>TRBV9|-|TRBJ2-7|-
TGTGCCAGCAGCGTAGGAGCGACCTGGCAGTACTTC
CASSVGATWQYF
>TRBV7-9|few|TRBJ1-3|-
TGTGCCAGCAGCTTACGGGTCCCCTCTGGAAACACCATATATTTT
CASSLRVPSGNTIYF
>TRBV20-1|-|TRBJ1-1|-
TGCAGTGCTAGTTTGCCCGTAGACACTGAAGCTTTCTTT
CSASLPVDTEAFF
>TRBV10-2|once|TRBJ2-1|TRBD1
TGCGCCAGCAGGGGACAGGGGGGCTCCTACAATGAGCAGTTCTTC
CASRGQGGSYNEQFF
>TRBV7-9|few|TRBJ2-3|-
TGTGCCAGCAGCTTTAGCACGACAGATACGCAGTATTTT
CASSFSTTDTQYF
>TRBV15|-|TRBJ1-3|TRBD1
TGTGCCACCAGCCGTTGGACAGGGGAGATGGCTGGAAACACCATATATTTT
CATSRWTGEMAGNTIYF
>TRBV28|-|TRBJ2-5|-
TGTGCCAGCAGCTCAGGCGGACAGAGCCAAGAGACCCAGTACTTC
CASSSGGQSQETQYF
>TRBV9|-|TRBJ2-7|TRBD1
TGTGCCAGCGGCAGTGGGACAGGGGGTCTCTACGAGCAGTACTTC
CASGSGTGGLYEQYF
>TRBV11-2|-|TRBJ2-1|-
TGTGCCAGCAGCTTCGGGAGCTCCTACAATGAGCAGTTCTTC
CASSFGSSYNEQFF